One T cell receptor beta chain is described in this entry. What this receptor recognizes is not known. Compared with germline, one end of the junction differs, possibly owing to a read error. This sample also contains other DNA sequences that code for the same CDR3. Healthy HIV-negative adults with no recently reported acute infections or vaccinations were included as donors. Only Caucasian adults living in Nashville, Tennessee, USA were represented among the donors. CD4+ T cells were enriched through magnetic negative selection, after which naive cells were positively selected on CD45RA and the remaining negative fraction served as the memory subset. Blood was collected by leukapheresis, and PBMCs were isolated by Ficoll-Histopaque density gradient centrifugation and then cryopreserved in liquid nitrogen vapor phase. Purity and quantity of every magnetically sorted T cell population were checked by analytical flow cytometry. From each sorted fraction, genomic DNA was isolated and quantified by UV absorbance on a Nanodrop 2000c.

The data are from a study of shared clonotypes between healthy human individuals (dated by TCRdb to the early 2020s). At the level of the whole study: The cohort included a few men and a couple of women between 18 and 49 years of age. Per donor, three plates each were used for CD4 naive and CD4 memory, two for CD8 naive, and one for CD8 memory. Blood TCR repertoires of a handful of healthy adults were deeply sequenced to estimate repertoire size and the extent of clonotype sharing between individuals. To increase sequencing depth and limit assay-specific biases, different laboratories used diverse techniques to prepare libraries and sequence TCR repertoires. Leukapheresis yielded between about 0.85 and 9 billion PBMCs per donor. Broader findings and caveats from the paper: Sampling was restricted to blood, and TCR repertoires in tissues likely differ from the TCR repertoires found in blood. Larger estimated clonotype richness was generally found for naive subsets than for memory subsets. Pairwise subsampling indicated that sequencing depth was expected to affect the degree of clonotype sharing among donors. Incomplete sequencing was indicated by rarefaction of sorted-subset datasets, despite the large sequencing depth. Higher generation probabilities were observed for clonotypes shared by all four sorted-subset donors than for non-shared clonotypes. Because the study included only a small number of donors, the genetic and exposure-history diversity represented was limited. Across a few donors, 5% to 6% of naive CD4, approximately 3.6% of naive CD8, roughly 2.3% of memory CD4, and 0.4% of memory CD8 clonotypes were shared.

Using the deep immunoSEQ assay, multiplex PCR amplified TCR CDR3 regions from genomic DNA. Extracted genomic DNA from each cell subset was spread evenly across all wells of several immunoSEQ 96-well plates, with each plate serving as a replicate. For sorted subsets, each replicate PCR was loaded with 200 to 250 ng genomic DNA, equivalent to 25,000 to 30,000 T cell genomes. The purified libraries were quantified using a Qubit 3.0 fluorometer, sized with a Bioanalyzer 2100, and then quantified again using the KAPA Library Quantification kit. Every immunoSEQ 96-well plate was sequenced on a separate single-read 150-cycle Illumina NextSeq 550 flow cell. The paper's data handling went like this. Because the immunoSEQ output held only junctional sequences and lacked quality scores, the filtering could not match the filtering applied to full-length reads. Sequences were annotated with PyIR, a Python wrapper for IgBLAST v1.9, and V/J genes and CDR3 were assigned using IMGT germline references. Reads were removed for weak V/J assignments (E-value above 1e-6), missing CDR3, stop codons, out-of-frame junctions, or ambiguous translated residues. V3J clonotypes were defined as sequences sharing an identical inferred V gene, J gene, and CDR3 amino acid sequence. To compute the percentage overlap between repertoires, the number of shared unique clonotypes was divided by the size of the smaller repertoire. Repertoire richness was assessed with RTK rarefaction, the Chao1 estimator, and Recon v2.1 estimates of unobserved clonotypes. Generation probabilities were computed with OLGA for all TCRbeta clonotypes obtained by the gDNA method from several donors. Held by TCRdb, this immuneACCESS table contains in-frame sequences only and omits some clones. Under half of the omission traces to an unresolved V gene where checked; the cause of the rest is unknown. V and J calls and clone size come straight from that table; D and trimming were deduced from the DNA. Within this sample are 850,000 to 1,100,000 clones, with 60% to 80% of them counted one time only. The top ten clones comprise roughly 0.82% of the sample.

Inclusive of the bounding cysteine and phenylalanine, the CDR3 is 12 residues long. Only CDR3 DNA remains: 36 bases, in frame from the first base. CDR1 SEHNR and CDR2 FQNEAQ are derived from the germline V gene (reference sequence). The origin of this receptor is a young man in good health. Some clones in this sample may be carry-over from other donors' samples. The rearrangement combines TRBV7-9 with TRBJ2-5; the D gene is unclear. The specimen sequenced was memory CD4+ T cells from PBMCs. According to the study, the label for this sample's cell subset or site signals: CD45RA-negative fraction. The CDR3: CASTWYQETQYF. The DNA is TGTGCCAGCACCTGGTACCAAGAGACCCAATACTTC. The full variable domain, completed from the reference TRBV7-9 and TRBJ2-5 proteins outside the CDR3, reads DTGVSQNPRHKITKRGQNVTFRCDPISEHNRLYWYRQTLGQGPEFLTYFQNEAQLEKSRLLSDRFSAERPKGSFSTLEIQRTEQGDSAMYLCASTWYQETQYFGPGTRLLVL.